The 2 T cell receptor beta chains reported below all come from one sample, sequenced in a study of neurological immune-mediated disorders. MiXCR was run by TCRdb on the 5' RACE reads, yielding one entry per CDR3 protein. The table lists 55,000 to 75,000 distinct CDR3 sequences, roughly 15% of them singletons. This sample's time point: longitudinal time-point 1 (baseline). Sequences were obtained from PBMCs. The source is a female donor with HTLV-1-associated myelopathy (HAM/TSP).

This clonotype was counted at least ten times. The chain has TRBV15 and TRBJ2-7; no clear D gene. Germline values: CDR1 LNHNV, CDR2 YYDKDF (reference sequence). V shed 0 bases and J shed 7 bases, with 13 bases lying between them. This CDR3 spans 14 amino acids. The CDR3 DNA sequence: TGTGCCACCAGCAGAGATCTGGCCCCCTGGGAGCAGTACTTC. It is translated as CATSRDLAPWEQYF.

This clonotype was seen ten or more times. This sequence joins TRBV7-8 and TRBJ2-7; 7 bases align to TRBD1. This CDR3 has 16 residues. V dropped 5 bases and J dropped 0; count of bases not matched to a gene: 10. Per germline, CDR1 SGHVS and CDR2 FQNEAQ. CDR3 DNA: TGTGCCAGCAGCCTCCGCAGGGGGTCGAGCTCCTACGAGCAGTACTTC. This gives the protein CASSLRRGSSSYEQYF.